The rows below give T cell receptor beta chains drawn from one sample of a study of blood T cell repertoires in COVID-19. Using immunoSEQ multiplex PCR, the repertoire was profiled, and TCRdb retains in-frame clones only, with some absent. This table holds about 22,000 clones, about 78% found once. Material for sequencing was peripheral blood. The origin of the receptors is a man aged 55-75 years with active COVID-19. Each CDR3 is given with its conserved first and last residue. The D gene is left open where the match is weak. A clone size is listed for some rows: how often the clone was seen (once, few, many), or a class if it is expanded.

CDR3nt | CDR3aa | abundance | v_gene | d_gene | j_gene
TGTGCCAGCAGCGGGCGGGGTCCCAATGAGCAGTTCTTC | CASSGRGPNEQFF | . | TRBV7-9 | . | TRBJ2-1
TGTGCCAGCAGCGTAGAGGTGGGGGCGGCTAATGAAAAACTGTTTTTT | CASSVEVGAANEKLFF | once | TRBV9 | . | TRBJ1-4
TGTGCCAGCAGCGTGACTACCTCCTACAATGAGCAGTTCTTC | CASSVTTSYNEQFF | . | TRBV9 | . | TRBJ2-1
TGCGCCAGCAGTACAGGGGGAGGTGGCTACACCTTC | CASSTGGGGYTF | . | TRBV10-2 | TRBD1 | TRBJ1-2
TGTGCCAGCAGTGAATCGCGGGGATGGACCCAGTACTTC | CASSESRGWTQYF | . | TRBV25-1 | . | TRBJ2-5
TGTGCCAGCAGCTTGGCCCGGACTAGCGGAGGGAGGTCTGAGCAGTTCTTC | CASSLARTSGGRSEQFF | . | TRBV5-8 | TRBD2 | TRBJ2-1
TGTGCCAGTAGTACAAACGCCGGGACAGATAAGGGTGCCCAGTACTTC | CASSTNAGTDKGAQYF | . | TRBV19 | TRBD1 | TRBJ2-5
TGCGCCAGCAGCTTAGGGACAGGGGCAGGGCAAGAGACCCAGTACTTC | CASSLGTGAGQETQYF | . | TRBV5-1 | TRBD1 | TRBJ2-5
TGTGCCACCAGCAGAGATGTCACAGCGGGATTGTACGAGCAGTACTTC | CATSRDVTAGLYEQYF | . | TRBV15 | TRBD2 | TRBJ2-7
TGTGCCAGCAGGCTGACAGGGGGCGAGGGCTACACCTTC | CASRLTGGEGYTF | . | TRBV6-5 | TRBD1 | TRBJ1-2
TGCGCCAGCAGCCGAGGTGACAGAAGCTCTGGGGCCAACGTCCTGACTTTC | CASSRGDRSSGANVLTF | . | TRBV5-1 | . | TRBJ2-6
TGTGCCAGCAACTCACAGGGTATTCATGGCTACACCTTC | CASNSQGIHGYTF | . | TRBV2 | . | TRBJ1-2
TGTGCCAGCAGTTTATTCAGGGGCACTGAAGCTTTCTTT | CASSLFRGTEAFF | . | TRBV27 | . | TRBJ1-1
TGTGCCAGCAGCTTAGCAACTTTAGCGGGAGGTGATGAGCAGTTCTTC | CASSLATLAGGDEQFF | once | TRBV7-6 | TRBD2 | TRBJ2-1
TGCGCCAGCAGCCCTCTTTCAGGAGGATTGGGGGAGCTGTTTTTT | CASSPLSGGLGELFF | few | TRBV5-1 | . | TRBJ2-2
TGTGCCAGCAGCCCGGGACTAAACACCGGGGAGCTGTTTTTT | CASSPGLNTGELFF | . | TRBV5-4 | TRBD2 | TRBJ2-2
TGTGCCTGGAGTGGAGGGTCTTGGCACGAGCAGTACTTC | CAWSGGSWHEQYF | . | TRBV30 | . | TRBJ2-7
TGTGCCAGCAGCTCCTCAACCAGAGAGACCCAGTACTTC | CASSSSTRETQYF | . | TRBV7-3 | . | TRBJ2-5
TGCGCCAGCAGCCTTCGTACAGGGGGCGCGTACGAGCAGTACTTC | CASSLRTGGAYEQYF | . | TRBV4-3 | TRBD1 | TRBJ2-7
TGTGCCAGCAGGCTAACGTTGACAGGTCTAAATTCACCCCTCCACTTT | CASRLTLTGLNSPLHF | medium-sized | TRBV28 | . | TRBJ1-6
TGTGCCAGCAGCTTAGTTAGGGGGCGACCCGGGGAGCTGTTTTTT | CASSLVRGRPGELFF | medium-sized | TRBV11-3 | TRBD1 | TRBJ2-2
TGCGCCAGCAGCTTGGGGCGGGAGACCCAGTACTTC | CASSLGRETQYF | once | TRBV5-1 | . | TRBJ2-5
TGCAGCGTCGTTGTTGGGACTAGCGGAGGAGGTGAGCAGTTCTTC | CSVVVGTSGGGEQFF | . | TRBV29-1 | TRBD2 | TRBJ2-1
TGTGCCAGCAGCGTAGCTGAGACTTCCTACAATGAGCAGTTCTTC | CASSVAETSYNEQFF | . | TRBV9 | . | TRBJ2-1
TGTGCCTGGAGTTCTGGACAGGGAGGCGGTCAGCCCCAGCATTTT | CAWSSGQGGGQPQHF | . | TRBV30 | TRBD1 | TRBJ1-5
TGTGCCAGCAGTAGCGGGGCCTACAATGAGCAGTTCTTC | CASSSGAYNEQFF | . | TRBV18 | TRBD2 | TRBJ2-1
TGTGCCAGCAGCCCAAGCGGGAGCTCCTACAATGAGCAGTTCTTC | CASSPSGSSYNEQFF | . | TRBV5-5 | TRBD2 | TRBJ2-1
TGTGCCAGCAGCCCGGACAGGGTAGGCGGGGAGCTGTTTTTT | CASSPDRVGGELFF | . | TRBV7-8 | TRBD1 | TRBJ2-2
TGTGCCATCAGTGACTCGTACCAAGAGACCCAGTACTTC | CAISDSYQETQYF | . | TRBV10-3 | . | TRBJ2-5
TGTGCCAGCAGCCAAGTACAGGCAGTCCCTAGGGCTTTCTTT | CASSQVQAVPRAFF | once | TRBV14 | . | TRBJ1-1
TGTGCCAGCAGTTACGTAGCGGGATCCGCGCACAATGAGCAGTTCTTC | CASSYVAGSAHNEQFF | . | TRBV6-2/TRBV6-3 | TRBD2 | TRBJ2-1
TGTGCCAGCAGCCCGGGACTAGAGACCACCGGGGAGCTGTTTTTT | CASSPGLETTGELFF | . | TRBV7-9 | TRBD2 | TRBJ2-2
TGTGCCAGCAGTGCCGGGACAGCCCGCACAGATACGCAGTATTTT | CASSAGTARTDTQYF | . | TRBV28 | TRBD1 | TRBJ2-3
TGTGCCAGCAGCTTAGTAGGGACTAGCGGGGGACGGGGCACCGGGGAGCTGTTTTTT | CASSLVGTSGGRGTGELFF | . | TRBV7-6 | TRBD2 | TRBJ2-2
TGTGCCACCAGACCAGACAATTCCTACGAGCAGTACTTC | CATRPDNSYEQYF | medium-sized | TRBV24-1 | . | TRBJ2-7